A selection of T cell receptor beta chains follows, all from one sample in a study of technical replicates of blood from several donors. Using immunoSEQ multiplex PCR, the repertoire was profiled, and TCRdb retains in-frame clones only, with some absent. The profile shows 60,000 to 80,000 clones, about 91% of them singletons. The sequenced sample was T cells isolated from PBMCs. The receptors were gathered from a human donor in good health. Both conserved end residues are part of each CDR3. A D gene is named only where the DNA matches it firmly. Clone size is given for some rows only: seen once, a few or many times, or a class if the clone is expanded.

length	D	J	size	V	CDR3
15	TRBD1	TRBJ2-7	NA	TRBV7-8	CASSLRQGALDEQYF
14	NA	TRBJ2-7	NA	TRBV6-5	CASSYAGETYEQYF
16	TRBD2	TRBJ2-7	NA	TRBV28	CASSLWEGLAGYEQYF
13	NA	TRBJ2-3	NA	TRBV5-6	CASSFSYTDTQYF
14	NA	TRBJ2-1	few	TRBV6-1	CATLGQTSYNEQFF
11	NA	TRBJ1-1	NA	TRBV6-5	CASGFGTQAFF
17	NA	TRBJ2-7	NA	TRBV5-6	CASSLAPGPTKTYEQYF
13	NA	TRBJ2-7	NA	TRBV6-6	CASSPRGGYEQYF
17	TRBD1	TRBJ2-7	NA	TRBV5-1	CASRLTLGQGKAYEQYF
20	NA	TRBJ2-1	NA	TRBV7-8	CASSPALSVSSLGSYNEQFF
15	TRBD2	TRBJ2-7	NA	TRBV6-1	CASSVFGGSKYEQYF
15	NA	TRBJ1-4	NA	TRBV5-4	CASSLSQNRNEKLFF
15	TRBD2	TRBJ2-7	NA	TRBV5-6	CASSFRSGRWDEQYF
14	TRBD2	TRBJ2-1	NA	TRBV29-1	CSVGSGRAYNEQFF
14	TRBD2	TRBJ2-2	NA	TRBV19	CASSRLASPGELFF
11	TRBD1	TRBJ1-1	NA	TRBV20-1	CSARGTGAAFF
11	NA	TRBJ1-3	NA	TRBV7-2	CASSFYYTIYF